The following is a TCR beta chain sequence with its context. Its antigen is undetermined. This specimen comes from a study of shared clonotypes between healthy human individuals. The CDR3 is made up of 15 amino acids. V gave up 0 bases and J gave up 2 bases, with 5 bases separating them. The germline V gene encodes CDR1 PRHDT and CDR2 FYEKMQ (reference sequence). General study findings and limits: The study's rarefaction showed incomplete sorted-subset sequencing despite large depth.

Data came from immunoSEQ multiplex PCR; TCRdb stores just in-frame clones and leaves some out. The sample has millions of clones, 85% to 95% seen once; the top ten hold over 0.12%. The genes are TRBV13 and TRBJ1-6, with D tentatively TRBD1 (5 bases). The source material was naive CD4+ T cells sorted from blood. Subset noted: CD45RA+ positively selected. This TCR was sampled from a young man in good health. CDR3 nucleotides: TGTGCCAGCAGCTTAGGGACAGCCTATAATTCACCCCTCCACTTT. Protein: CASSLGTAYNSPLHF.